A selection of T cell receptor beta chains follows, all from one sample in a study of T cells in Graves' hyperthyroidism and ophthalmopathy. MiXCR, applied by TCRdb to the multiplex PCR reads, yields one record per CDR3 protein. The sample has more than 450,000 distinct CDR3 sequences, 14% seen once. Sample: blood. Receptors were obtained from a woman aged 40 to 49 with Graves' hyperthyroidism. Both conserved end residues are part of each CDR3. D genes are given only for firm matches. Clone size is not always given. Where it is, it says once, few, many or a class for expanded clones.

clone_size,d_call,v_call,j_call,cdr3_length,cdr3_nt,cdr3_aa
many,.,TRBV6-1,TRBJ1-1,13,TGTGCCAGCAGAACTCAGGGGTCCACTGAAGCTTTCTTT,CASRTQGSTEAFF
.,.,TRBV5-1,TRBJ2-1,15,TGCGCCAGCAGCTTAGCGGAAGCACTATACAATGAGCAGTTCTTC,CASSLAEALYNEQFF
few,.,TRBV24-1,TRBJ2-3,17,TGTGCCACCAGTCATGGCGTAGGGGATAGCGAGGCAGATACGCAGTATTTT,CATSHGVGDSEADTQYF
few,TRBD1,TRBV2,TRBJ2-4,15,TGTGCCAGCAGTGAAGCGGGGACAGGGGGGGACATTCAGTACTTC,CASSEAGTGGDIQYF
many,.,TRBV5-5,TRBJ1-1,14,TGTGCCAGCAGCTTGGTAGCTGTGAACACTGAAGCTTTCTTT,CASSLVAVNTEAFF
many,.,TRBV28,TRBJ2-7,17,TGTGCCAGCAGTTCCCTCCGGGACGTTTTAATGGCCTACGAGCAGTACTTC,CASSSLRDVLMAYEQYF
.,TRBD1,TRBV24-1,TRBJ1-2,15,TGTGCCACCAGTGACCATAGTACAGGGGGCGATGGCTACACCTTC,CATSDHSTGGDGYTF
few,TRBD1,TRBV12-3/TRBV12-4,TRBJ2-7,16,TGTGCCAGCAGTTTGGGGGACAGGGGTACCGCCTACGAGCAGTACTTC,CASSLGDRGTAYEQYF
many,.,TRBV13,TRBJ1-1,14,TGTGCCAGCAGCTCCCAGACAGAGAACACTGAAGCTTTCTTT,CASSSQTENTEAFF
many,.,TRBV9,TRBJ2-5,16,TGTGCCAGCAGCCCCCAAGGGACCGAACTGAGGGAGACCCAGTACTTC,CASSPQGTELRETQYF
many,.,TRBV5-1,TRBJ1-5,18,TGCGCCAGCAAGGGCCAGGCGATCTCTCCGTATAGCAATCAGCCCCAGCATTTT,CASKGQAISPYSNQPQHF
.,.,TRBV19,TRBJ2-4,16,TGTGCCAGTAGTATTGAGGGCGTAAGGACCAAAAACATTCAGTACTTC,CASSIEGVRTKNIQYF
few,TRBD2,TRBV13,TRBJ2-1,14,TGTGCCAGCAGGCGACTTGGGGGGGACAATGAGCAGTTCTTC,CASRRLGGDNEQFF
few,.,TRBV12-3/TRBV12-4,TRBJ2-3,14,TGTGCCAGCAGAAGGTATCTTAGCACAGATACGCAGTATTTT,CASRRYLSTDTQYF
many,.,TRBV29-1,TRBJ2-3,13,TGCAGCGTTGAAGGACAGCGCACAGATACGCAGTATTTT,CSVEGQRTDTQYF
many,.,TRBV11-2,TRBJ2-7,15,TGTGCCAGCAGCTTGCGTCAGCTACTACCCTACGAGCAGTACTTC,CASSLRQLLPYEQYF
.,TRBD2,TRBV13,TRBJ2-1,18,TGTGCCAGCAGCTTAGAGGCCATATTCGGGAGGGCCGCAAATGAGCAGTTCTTC,CASSLEAIFGRAANEQFF
many,TRBD1,TRBV28,TRBJ2-5,15,TGTGCCAGCAGTGCCGGGACAGGGTTTCAGGAGACCCAGTACTTC,CASSAGTGFQETQYF
many,.,TRBV5-1,TRBJ2-5,14,TGCGCCAGCAGCTTGGGGGAGATCCAAGAGACCCAGTACTTC,CASSLGEIQETQYF
few,TRBD1,TRBV6-1,TRBJ2-3,14,TGTGCCAGCAGCGGCAGACAGGGCGCAGATACGCAGTATTTT,CASSGRQGADTQYF
.,.,TRBV28,TRBJ2-7,13,TGTGCCAGCAAGTTGGTAGAGTCCTACGAGCAGTACTTC,CASKLVESYEQYF
many,.,TRBV5-1,TRBJ2-3,15,TGCGCCAGCAGCTTGACGCCGGGGGCCACAGATACGCAGTATTTT,CASSLTPGATDTQYF
.,.,TRBV19,TRBJ2-1,15,TGTGCCAGTAGTATAGTGTTGGGTTTTGCCAATGAGCAGTTCTTC,CASSIVLGFANEQFF
many,TRBD1,TRBV5-1,TRBJ2-7,14,TGCGCCAGCAGCGGGACAGGGGAGTGGAACGAGCAGTACTTC,CASSGTGEWNEQYF
few,TRBD1,TRBV27,TRBJ1-6,16,TGTGCCAGCAGTCTCTCACCGGACAGGGCGAAGTCACCCCTCCACTTT,CASSLSPDRAKSPLHF
many,TRBD1,TRBV28,TRBJ2-2,16,TGTGCCAGCAGTTTACTCGGGACAGGGGGCACCGGGGAGCTGTTTTTT,CASSLLGTGGTGELFF
.,.,TRBV19,TRBJ1-5,17,TGTGCCAGTAGTGACCTATCATTTGGGTTGGGGAATCAGCCCCAGCATTTT,CASSDLSFGLGNQPQHF
few,.,TRBV20-1,TRBJ2-3,17,TGCAGTGCTAGGGGGGGTTCTCTTTGGGGGAGCACAGATACGCAGTATTTT,CSARGGSLWGSTDTQYF
.,TRBD1,TRBV6-9,TRBJ1-6,15,TGTGCCAGCAGTTGGGGACAGCCAACCAATTCACCCCTCCACTTT,CASSWGQPTNSPLHF
.,.,TRBV12-3/TRBV12-4,TRBJ2-1,12,TGTGCCAGCACCAAAAGGGACGGTGAGCAGTTCTTC,CASTKRDGEQFF
.,.,TRBV20-1,TRBJ1-2,12,TGCAGTGCTATGGCAGGGCCATATGGCTACACCTTC,CSAMAGPYGYTF
few,TRBD1,TRBV20-1,TRBJ1-6,15,TGCAGTGCCACAGACGACAGGGGCCTTAATTCACCCCTCCACTTT,CSATDDRGLNSPLHF
few,.,TRBV27,TRBJ2-7,11,TGTGCCAGCAGTTTGGGGGCGAAGCAGTACTTC,CASSLGAKQYF
many,.,TRBV2,TRBJ1-4,14,TGTGCCAGCAGCGTGGACCCCCGGGTTGAAAAACTGTTTTTT,CASSVDPRVEKLFF
many,.,TRBV30,TRBJ1-6,12,TGTGCCTGGAGTGTACTGGGGTCACCCCTCCACTTT,CAWSVLGSPLHF
many,.,TRBV11-1,TRBJ2-1,15,TGTGCCAGCAGCTTAGGTACAGTCTCCTACAATGAGCAGTTCTTC,CASSLGTVSYNEQFF
few,.,TRBV5-4,TRBJ2-1,19,TGTGCCAGCAGCCGTAGCGGTGGCGCCATCGGGGTCTCCTACAATGAGCAGTTCTTC,CASSRSGGAIGVSYNEQFF